This T cell receptor (beta chain) was retrieved from a study of OX40 agonist ivuxolimab in advanced cancers. A note on the overall study: Ivuxolimab was an agonistic, fully human IgG2 monoclonal antibody directed against OX40 (CD134), a costimulatory receptor. In the dose-escalation cohort, 70% to 85% of patients were male, and the mean age was approximately 64 years, with a range of about 20 to 90. Partial responses occurred in three dose-escalation patients: two with cutaneous melanoma and one with hepatocellular carcinoma. The monotherapy dose-escalation portion (N ≈ 52 patients) of the phase I ivuxolimab trial is reported in the paper. The purpose of peripheral TCRbeta sequencing was to test whether ivuxolimab changed TCR sequence diversity and led to clonal T-cell expansion. Among the 50 to 55 dose-escalation patients, approximately 20 had hepatocellular carcinoma, about 15 melanoma, 9 renal cell carcinoma and 9 head and neck cancer. Prior anti-PD-1, anti-PD-L1 or anti-CTLA-4 therapy was permitted, and approximately 39% of dose-escalation patients had received checkpoint inhibitors. Intravenous ivuxolimab was administered to patients every 2 weeks at six dose levels: 0.01, 0.1, 0.3, 1.5, 3 and 10 mg/kg.

For CDR1 and CDR2, the germline V gene lists SGDLS and YYNGEE. The CDR3 starts with the cysteine, ends with the phenylalanine, and has 16 residues. The sequence is cut down to CDR3 DNA, 48 bases in frame from base 1. Between the V and J ends, shortened by 0 bases and 3 bases respectively, the junction contains 14 bases. Findings and caveats that apply to the study as a whole: In partial responders in the 0.1-3.0 mg/kg groups, normalized peripheral clonal expansion was found to be among the lowest, especially among CD8+ T cells. At doses of 0.1 to 3.0 mg/kg, clonal expansion of both CD4+ and CD8+ T cells in blood was seen between baseline and week 6. After ivuxolimab, CD8+ T cells had more expanded clones than CD4+ T cells on average. Low levels of normalized T-cell clonal expansion were also seen in some patients who did not respond. The antigen specificity of the peripheral T cells that underwent clonal expansion was not determined.

For sequencing of the TCRbeta CDR3 region, genomic DNA was extracted from the sorted cells. The immunoSEQ Assay was used to sequence the TCRbeta CDR3 regions. The immuneACCESS repertoire file appears here via TCRdb, limited to in-frame rearrangements. These files lack a portion of the clones; in checked studies, under half of the deficit traces to unresolved V genes, and the cause of the others is not known. Counted in this sample were more than 85,000 clones; about 90% of them appeared once. The top ten clones comprise 1.5% to 2% of the sample. The trial excluded patients who had a history of autoimmune disease or who were on systemic immunosuppression. Peripheral blood for TCR sequencing was drawn from every dose cohort at baseline, at cycle 4 day 1 and at cycle 7 day 1. Samples came from an open-label, multicenter, first-in-human phase I dose-escalation trial of ivuxolimab. Adults with locally advanced or metastatic melanoma, renal cell, hepatocellular, or head and neck squamous cell carcinoma were enrolled in the trial. Before TCR sequencing, CD4+ T cells and CD8+ T cells from peripheral blood were sorted into separate populations.

As regards this clone: There is no known antigen for this receptor. Base qualities were left out, and no much larger clone turns up one base away.

The sequenced sample was CD4+ or CD8+ T cells sorted from blood, obtained in a trial of the OX40 agonist ivuxolimab. This chain is built from TRBV9 and TRBJ2-3, with the D gene tentatively TRBD1 or TRBD2, based on 5 matching bases in each. This clonotype originated in an adult with an advanced solid tumor such as melanoma, head and neck, liver or kidney cancer. The CDR3: CASSVVGGEGTDTQYF. In nucleotide form, the sequence is TGTGCCAGCAGCGTAGTTGGGGGAGAAGGTACAGATACGCAGTATTTT.